These 30 T cell receptor beta chains came from one sample sequenced in a study of blood T cell repertoires in COVID-19. Assay used: immunoSEQ multiplex PCR; TCRdb lists only in-frame clones, some missing. The repertoire has fewer than 450,000 clones, around 90% of them found once; the top ten carry 2% to 2.5%. Sequencing was performed on PBMCs or T cells enriched from blood (not recorded which). Receptors originate from a middle-aged woman with acute COVID-19.

This chain uses TRBV19 with TRBJ1-2, with D unclear. This CDR3 is built from 13 residues. V was cut by 3 bases and J by 8 bases, with 13 bases left in between. Germline CDR1 LNHDA, CDR2 SQIVND (reference sequence). In nucleotides, the CDR3 is TGTGCCAGTAGTATTAGTGTCTCGGAGGGCTACACCTTC. Translating gives CASSISVSEGYTF.

V gene TRBV18 combines with J gene TRBJ1-4; 9 nucleotides agree with TRBD1. Germline V CDR1 and CDR2: KGHSH, LQKENI. The CDR3 covers 15 residues. V was pared by 5 bases and J by 7 bases, with 8 bases of the junction left unmatched. CDR3 amino acids: CASSRGTGKSEKLFF. The CDR3 coding sequence is TGTGCCAGCTCAAGAGGGACAGGGAAAAGTGAAAAACTGTTTTTT.

V usage is TRBV27 and J usage is TRBJ2-7, with TRBD2 matching 7 bases. The V and J ends lost 8 bases and 4 bases, in that order; junction bases with no gene match: 8. This CDR3 contains 13 residues. From germline, CDR1 is MNHEY and CDR2 SMNVEV (reference sequence). The CDR3 reads CASRPGEGYEQYF. CDR3 DNA: TGTGCCAGCCGGCCGGGGGAGGGGTACGAGCAGTACTTC.

The J gene is TRBJ1-1, the V gene TRBV5-1; TRBD1 is a possible D gene (5 bases). V lost 2 bases, J lost 1 base, and 9 bases lay in between. Germline CDR1 SGHRS, CDR2 YFSETQ. This CDR3 is built from 14 residues. Here the CDR3 reads CASSLRQRNTEAFF. Written as DNA, the CDR3 is TGCGCCAGCAGCTTACGACAGCGGAACACTGAAGCTTTCTTT.

This clone was seen more than once but under ten times. The rearrangement links TRBV4-1 to TRBJ2-7; no firm D call. The V end was cut by 3 bases, the J end by 1 base, with 13 bases between. CDR3 length equals 15 residues. The germline V gene encodes CDR1 MGHRA and CDR2 YSYEKL. The CDR3 protein is CASSQPALVSYEQYF. In nucleotides, the CDR3 is TGCGCCAGCAGCCAGCCTGCGCTGGTTTCCTACGAGCAGTACTTC.

This chain joins TRBV5-1 and TRBJ2-7; 8 nucleotides match TRBD1. This CDR3 is 11 amino acids long. The V and J ends lost 3 bases and 11 bases, in that order; junction bases with no gene match: 4. CDR1 is SGHRS and CDR2 is YFSETQ in the germline V gene. This CDR3 is CASSSGQGEYF. The CDR3 nucleotides are TGCGCCAGCAGCTCAGGACAGGGAGAGTACTTC.

The chain links TRBV7-9 to TRBJ1-1; perhaps TRBD1 as D (5 bases). Trimming left V 5 bases short and J 8 bases short, with 9 bases between. The CDR3 extends over 11 amino acids. Germline V CDR1 and CDR2: SEHNR, FQNEAQ (reference sequence). CDR3 region: CASSHGAEAFF. Written as DNA, the CDR3 is TGTGCCAGCAGCCATGGGGCGGAAGCTTTCTTT.

This clone was picked up a small number of times. This chain connects TRBV3-1 (or the pseudogene TRBV3-2) to TRBJ1-6, with 10 bases lining up with TRBD1. The germline gives CDR1 LGHDT, CDR2 YNNKEL (reference sequence). The ends lost 4 bases at V and 7 bases at J; junction bases unmatched: 4. The CDR3 extends over 15 amino acids. This CDR3 reads CASSPGDRGNSPLHF. The CDR3 region has the DNA TGTGCCAGCAGCCCAGGGGACAGGGGAAATTCACCCCTCCACTTT.

The chain recombines TRBV2 with TRBJ1-4; the D gene is possibly TRBD1 (5 bases). Germline V lookup: CDR1 SNHLY, CDR2 FYNNEI. The CDR3 loop spans 18 amino acids. V lost 7 bases to trimming and J lost 6 bases, with 27 bases between them. In DNA, the CDR3 is TGTGCCAGCAACCGGGGGGACGGGGTCGTGGGTATAGATGAAAAACTGTTTTTT. It codes for CASNRGDGVVGIDEKLFF.

The chain uses TRBV6-6 and TRBJ1-1; D is unclear. Germline CDR1 and CDR2: MNHNY and SVGAGI (reference sequence). V was shortened by 7 bases and J by 5 bases, with 11 bases between the two germline ends. The CDR3 extends over 12 amino acids. CDR3: CASTPSGTEAFF. The CDR3, as DNA: TGTGCCAGCACCCCTTCGGGGACTGAAGCTTTCTTT.

This chain joins TRBV28 and TRBJ2-5, with 9 bases identical to TRBD1. From germline, CDR1 is MDHEN and CDR2 SYDVKM. This CDR3 is 14 amino acids long. V lost 6 bases and J lost 5; bases outside the gene matches: 7. The CDR3 protein is CASRATGGWETQYF. The CDR3 DNA is TGTGCCAGCAGGGCCACAGGGGGCTGGGAGACCCAGTACTTC.

This CDR3 is CAISESTGGQTF. The CDR3 coding sequence is TGTGCCATCAGTGAGTCGACCGGCGGCCAAACCTTC. The V call is TRBV10-3, the J call TRBJ1-2; D gene uncertain. The CDR3 is made up of 12 amino acids. Germline CDR1 ENHRY, CDR2 SYGVKD. V lost 0 bases, J lost 14 bases, and 13 bases lay in between.

The chain has TRBV7-2 and TRBJ2-1; D not certain. This CDR3 has 11 amino acids. Trimming removed 7 bases from V and 9 bases from J, with 10 bases in between. Per the germline V gene, CDR1 is SGHTA and CDR2 is FQGNSA. The CDR3 sequence: CASNDGGEQFF. CDR3 in DNA: TGTGCCAGCAATGACGGCGGTGAGCAGTTCTTC.

This clone was picked up one time. The V call is TRBV4-2, the J call TRBJ1-6; D ambiguous. The ends were cut back, 0 bases at V and 8 bases at J, with 5 bases in the middle. The CDR3 is 13 residues long. The germline V gene encodes CDR1 LGHNA and CDR2 YNFKEQ. CDR3 in amino acids: CASSQDSDSPLHF. CDR3 DNA sequence: TGTGCCAGCAGCCAAGATTCAGATTCACCCCTCCACTTT.

The CDR3 DNA reads TGCGCCAGCAGCTTAGGGGGTTTTGAGGACATTCAGTACTTC. Protein: CASSLGGFEDIQYF. The rearrangement uses TRBV5-1 and TRBJ2-4; the D gene is possibly TRBD1 (6 bases). Germline CDR1 is SGHRS and CDR2 is YFSETQ. This CDR3 is 14 amino acids long. The V and J ends lost 2 bases and 8 bases respectively, with 14 bases between them.

This chain joins TRBV9 and TRBJ1-5; no definite D call. From germline, CDR1 is SGDLS and CDR2 YYNGEE. The CDR3 is 14 residues long. Trimming left V 3 bases short and J 0 bases short, with 7 bases between. The CDR3 DNA is TGTGCCAGCAGCGACAGTCATAGCAATCAGCCCCAGCATTTT. This sequence encodes CASSDSHSNQPQHF. The complete variable domain, with remaining parts taken from reference TRBV9 and TRBJ1-5, reads DSGVTQTPKHLITATGQRVTLRCSPRSGDLSVYWYQQSLDQGLQFLIQYYNGEERAKGNILERFSAQQFPDLHSELNLSSLELGDSALYFCASSDSHSNQPQHFGDGTRLSIL.

The chain uses TRBV2 and TRBJ1-1; 9 nucleotides match TRBD1. J lost 6 bases, V lost 9 bases, and 8 bases had no gene match. The germline CDR1 and CDR2 sequences are SNHLY and FYNNEI. The CDR3 covers 13 residues. CDR3 DNA: TGTGCCAGATCGGGACAGGGCGTATCTGAAGCTTTCTTT. Its protein product is CARSGQGVSEAFF.

The genes are TRBV5-6 and TRBJ1-1, with no clear D. Germline V gene data show CDR1 as SGHDT and CDR2 as YYEEEE. Trimming took off 0 bases at V and 4 bases at J, with 7 bases between the two ends. The CDR3 is 13 amino acids. The CDR3 is CASSLGAGTEAFF. In nucleotides, the CDR3 is TGTGCCAGCAGCTTGGGGGCGGGCACTGAAGCTTTCTTT.

This clone was counted a few times. The chain carries TRBV3-1 (or the pseudogene TRBV3-2) and TRBJ1-2; TRBD1 aligns across 7 bases. The V segment lost 1 base and the J segment 4 bases; nucleotides outside the gene matches: 3. CDR3 length equals 14 residues. In germline, CDR1 is LGHDT, CDR2 YNNKEL (reference sequence). The DNA for the CDR3 is TGTGCCAGCAGCCAAGGACAGGGTGCCTATGGCTACACCTTC. Encoded protein: CASSQGQGAYGYTF.

This sequence joins TRBV10-3 and TRBJ1-2, with D possibly matching TRBD1 (6 bases). The germline gives CDR1 ENHRY, CDR2 SYGVKD. The CDR3 is 13 amino acids. V was shortened by 8 bases and J by 1 base, with 11 bases between the two germline ends. CDR3 coding DNA: TGTGCCATCGGAGGACAGATTAACTATGGCTACACCTTC. It translates to CAIGGQINYGYTF.

The chain uses TRBV5-8 and TRBJ2-7; 8 bases fit TRBD1. The CDR3 contains 15 residues. With 5 bases clipped from V and 6 bases from J, the junction kept 13 bases outside the gene matches. Germline-derived CDR1 and CDR2 are SGHTS and YDEGEE. The CDR3 loop reads CASSWTTGVSFEQYF. DNA for the CDR3: TGTGCCAGCAGTTGGACGACAGGGGTTTCTTTCGAGCAGTACTTC.

J is TRBJ1-1 and V is TRBV5-1, with a tentative D call TRBD1 (6 bases). This CDR3 region has 15 residues. Germline CDR1 SGHRS, CDR2 YFSETQ. Between the trimmed V and J ends, which lost 2 bases and 0 bases, there was a span of 11 bases. CDR3 region: CASSFTGIMNTEAFF. In DNA, the CDR3 is TGCGCCAGCAGCTTTACAGGGATCATGAACACTGAAGCTTTCTTT.

This clone was seen just once. In nucleotides, the CDR3 is TGTGCCAGCAGCCCGTTCCCAGGGTCTGGGGCCAACGTCCTGACTTTC. Encoded protein: CASSPFPGSGANVLTF. V gene TRBV14 combines with J gene TRBJ2-6; D possibly corresponds to TRBD1 (5 bases). The CDR3 has 16 residues. V dropped 4 bases and J dropped 1 base, with 11 bases sitting between them. Germline V gene data show CDR1 as SGHDN and CDR2 as FVKESK.

The chain employs TRBV29-1 and TRBJ2-1; the D gene is possibly TRBD1 (6 bases). This CDR3 has 14 residues. Trimming left V 3 bases short and J 1 base short, with 10 bases between. Germline CDR1 is SQVTM and CDR2 is ANQGSEA. The CDR3 is CSVEIRGSYNEQFF. The DNA of the CDR3 is TGCAGCGTTGAGATTAGGGGGTCCTACAATGAGCAGTTCTTC.

The chain couples TRBV5-1 to TRBJ1-1; D is undetermined. The ends were cut back, 0 bases at V and 6 bases at J, with 15 bases in the middle. This CDR3 contains 15 residues. Germline CDR1 SGHRS, CDR2 YFSETQ. The CDR3 loop reads CASSLAGHLLSEAFF. As DNA, the CDR3 is TGCGCCAGCAGCTTGGCCGGTCATTTATTGTCTGAAGCTTTCTTT.

The chain uses TRBV3-1 (or the pseudogene TRBV3-2) and TRBJ1-2, with 7 bases identical to TRBD1. The trim removed 3 bases at V and 6 bases at J, leaving 10 bases unmatched. This CDR3 region has 15 residues. CDR1 is LGHDT and CDR2 is YNNKEL in the germline V gene (reference sequence). This CDR3 reads CASSQGKIQGHGYTF. In nucleotides, the CDR3 is TGTGCCAGCAGCCAGGGGAAGATACAGGGGCATGGCTACACCTTC.

This chain joins TRBV3-1 (or the pseudogene TRBV3-2) and TRBJ2-3; D gene unclear. The CDR3 spans 15 residues. Per the germline V gene, CDR1 is LGHDT and CDR2 is YNNKEL (reference sequence). V lost 0 bases, J lost 2 bases, and 9 bases lay in between. CDR3 bases: TGTGCCAGCAGCCAAGATAAACTATACACAGATACGCAGTATTTT. Encoded protein: CASSQDKLYTDTQYF.

The genes are TRBV14 and TRBJ2-7; possibly TRBD2 for D (5 bases). Germline V gives CDR1 SGHDN, CDR2 FVKESK. Trimming shortened V by 3 bases and J by 6 bases, and 15 bases separated the two germline ends. CDR3 length equals 14 residues. The CDR3 spells CASSQFLWEREQYF. The CDR3, as DNA: TGTGCCAGCAGCCAGTTCCTGTGGGAGCGCGAGCAGTACTTC. The whole variable domain, remainder taken from reference TRBV14 and TRBJ2-7, is EAGVTQFPSHSVIEKGQTVTLRCDPISGHDNLYWYRRVMGKEIKFLLHFVKESKQDESGMPNNRFLAERTGGTYSTLKVQPAELEDSGVYFCASSQFLWEREQYFGPGTRLTVT.

In its sample, this clone was seen once. This chain connects TRBV5-4 to TRBJ2-6; D remains ambiguous. Trimming took 0 bases from V and 2 from J, leaving 6 bases between them. Germline-derived CDR1 and CDR2 are SGHNT and YYREEE (reference sequence). This CDR3 has 15 amino acids. CDR3 sequence (DNA): TGTGCCAGCAGCTTGGGTCTCCCTGGGGCCAACGTCCTGACTTTC. Protein sequence: CASSLGLPGANVLTF.

The table lists this clone with a few counts. The gene calls are TRBV5-1 and TRBJ2-7; possibly TRBD2 for D (6 bases). From germline, CDR1 is SGHRS and CDR2 YFSETQ. The CDR3 runs to 15 residues. V was cut by 0 bases and J by 3 bases, with 13 bases left in between. CDR3 sequence: CASSLGGNDYYEQYF. CDR3 bases: TGCGCCAGCAGCTTGGGCGGGAACGATTACTACGAGCAGTACTTC. Supplemented by reference TRBV5-1 and TRBJ2-7, the full variable domain reads KAGVTQTPRYLIKTRGQQVTLSCSPISGHRSVSWYQQTPGQGLQFLFEYFSETQRNKGNFPGRFSGRQFSNSRSEMNVSTLELGDSALYLCASSLGGNDYYEQYFGPGTRLTVT.